Sequencing of this T cell receptor beta chain was carried out in a study of T-cell memory formation after mild COVID-19. Germline CDR1 reads KGHSH; CDR2 reads LQKENI. V shed 3 bases, J shed 3 bases, and the junction held 10 bases outside the gene matches. The CDR3 spans 16 residues. With constant-segment primers, 5'RACE yielded cDNA libraries of TCR alpha and TCR beta that carried sample barcodes and UMIs. TCRdb re-called the 5' RACE reads through MiXCR, storing one row per CDR3 protein. This sample carries 470,000 or so distinct CDR3 sequences, roughly 20% of them seen once, and the ten largest clones take around 8%. This clonotype was seen more than once but under ten times. Its antigen is unidentified. Findings and caveats of the study: Mainly CM and EM harbored the contracting CD4+ clones; mainly EMRA harbored the CD8+ ones. The pre-infection memory compartment contained some responding clones, suggesting cross-reactive memory joined. CD4+ bias marked clones expanding day 15 to 37, unlike balanced contracting clones.

Sequencing input: PBMCs or a T cell subset sorted from them (not recorded which). The chain links TRBV18 to TRBJ2-7, with 8 bases aligning to TRBD1. The clonotype originates from an adult woman who had mild COVID-19 (a few samples of this study predate the infection). Cell type and time point are not known. CDR3 nucleotide sequence: TGTGCCAGCTCACCGCTCGGACAGGGAAGGGGCTACGAGCAGTACTTC. Translated: CASSPLGQGRGYEQYF.